This TCR beta chain was recovered during a study of shared clonotypes between healthy human individuals. Method: immunoSEQ multiplex PCR; TCRdb's copy keeps in-frame clones and lacks some. Found here are around 510,000 clones, around 78% of them singletons; the top ten hold around 12%. Germline CDR1 and CDR2: MDHEN and SYDVKM. The CDR3 is made up of 13 amino acids. Trimming took 5 bases from V and 5 from J, leaving 12 bases between them. The TCR originated in a middle-aged woman in good health. Some clones in this sample may be carry-over from other donors' samples. The specimen was PBMCs. This chain joins TRBV28 and TRBJ2-5; D perhaps matches TRBD1 (6 bases). The CDR3 region has the DNA TGTGCCAGCAGTGTACAGGGACGGGAGACCCAGTACTTC. Translation gives CASSVQGRETQYF.